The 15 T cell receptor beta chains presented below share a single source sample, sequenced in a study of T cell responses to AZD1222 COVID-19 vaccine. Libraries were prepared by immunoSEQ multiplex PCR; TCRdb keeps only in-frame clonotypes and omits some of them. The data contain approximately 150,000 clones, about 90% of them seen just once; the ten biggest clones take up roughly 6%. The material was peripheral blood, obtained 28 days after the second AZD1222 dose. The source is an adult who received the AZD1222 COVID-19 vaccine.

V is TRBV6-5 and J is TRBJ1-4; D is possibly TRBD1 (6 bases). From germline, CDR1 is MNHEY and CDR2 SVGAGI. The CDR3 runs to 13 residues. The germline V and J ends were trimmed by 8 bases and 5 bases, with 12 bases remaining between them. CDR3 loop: CASGGHSNEKLFF. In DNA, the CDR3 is TGTGCCAGCGGGGGACATAGCAATGAAAAACTGTTTTTT.

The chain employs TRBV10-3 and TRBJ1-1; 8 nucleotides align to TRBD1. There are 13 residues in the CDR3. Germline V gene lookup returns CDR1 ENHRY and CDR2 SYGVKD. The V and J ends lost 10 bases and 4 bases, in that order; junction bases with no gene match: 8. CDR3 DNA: TGTGCCAGCGGACAGGGAGGGGTCACTGAAGCTTTCTTT. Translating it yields CASGQGGVTEAFF.

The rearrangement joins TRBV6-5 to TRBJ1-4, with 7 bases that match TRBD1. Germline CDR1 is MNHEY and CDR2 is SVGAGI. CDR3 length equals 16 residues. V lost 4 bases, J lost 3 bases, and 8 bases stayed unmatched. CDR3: CASSFQGGRSNEKLFF. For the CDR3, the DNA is TGTGCCAGCAGTTTTCAGGGGGGACGATCTAATGAAAAACTGTTTTTT.

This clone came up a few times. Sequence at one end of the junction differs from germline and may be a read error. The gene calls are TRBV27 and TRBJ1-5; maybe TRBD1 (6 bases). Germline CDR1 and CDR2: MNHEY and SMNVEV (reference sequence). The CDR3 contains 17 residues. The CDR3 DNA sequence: TGTGCCAGCAGTTTATACTCCCCACAGGGTAGCGATCAGCCCCAGCATTTT. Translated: CASSLYSPQGSDQPQHF.

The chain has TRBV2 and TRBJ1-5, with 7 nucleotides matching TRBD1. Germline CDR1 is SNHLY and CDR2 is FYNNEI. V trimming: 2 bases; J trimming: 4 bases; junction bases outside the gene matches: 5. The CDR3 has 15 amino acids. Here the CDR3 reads CASSELLGQNQPQHF. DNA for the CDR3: TGTGCCAGCAGTGAACTACTGGGACAGAATCAGCCCCAGCATTTT.

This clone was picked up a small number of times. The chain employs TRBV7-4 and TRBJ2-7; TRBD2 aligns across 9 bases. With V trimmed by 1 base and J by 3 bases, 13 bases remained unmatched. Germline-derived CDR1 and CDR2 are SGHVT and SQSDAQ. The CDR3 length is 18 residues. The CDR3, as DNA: TGTGCCAGCAGCTTAGTAGGTCCTAGGACTAGCGTTATCTACGAGCAGTACTTC. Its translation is CASSLVGPRTSVIYEQYF. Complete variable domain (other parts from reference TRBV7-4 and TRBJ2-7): GAGVSQSPRYKVAKRGRDVALRCDSISGHVTLYWYRQTLGQGSEVLTYSQSDAQRDKSGRPSGRFSAERPERSVSTLKIQRTEQGDSAVYLCASSLVGPRTSVIYEQYFGPGTRLTVT.

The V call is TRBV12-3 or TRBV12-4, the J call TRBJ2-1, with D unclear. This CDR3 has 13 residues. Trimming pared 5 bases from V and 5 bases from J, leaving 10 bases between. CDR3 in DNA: TGTGCCAGCAGTCCCGGACCCCACAATGAGCAGTTCTTC. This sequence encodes CASSPGPHNEQFF.

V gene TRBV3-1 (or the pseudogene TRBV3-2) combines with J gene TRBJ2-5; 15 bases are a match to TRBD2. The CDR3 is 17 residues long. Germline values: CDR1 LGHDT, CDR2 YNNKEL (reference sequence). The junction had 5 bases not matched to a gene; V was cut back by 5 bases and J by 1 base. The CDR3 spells CASSTRTSGGAQETQYF. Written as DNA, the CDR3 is TGTGCCAGCAGCACCCGGACTAGCGGGGGGGCCCAAGAGACCCAGTACTTC.

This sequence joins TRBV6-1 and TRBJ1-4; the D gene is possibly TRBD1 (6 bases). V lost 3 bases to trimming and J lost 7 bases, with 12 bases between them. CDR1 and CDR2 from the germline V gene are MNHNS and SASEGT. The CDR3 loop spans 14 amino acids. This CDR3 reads CASSEGAGSEKLFF. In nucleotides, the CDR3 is TGTGCCAGCAGTGAGGGGGCTGGTAGTGAAAAACTGTTTTTT.

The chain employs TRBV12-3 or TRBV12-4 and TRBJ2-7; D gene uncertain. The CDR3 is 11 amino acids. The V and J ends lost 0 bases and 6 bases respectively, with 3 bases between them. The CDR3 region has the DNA TGTGCCAGCAGTTTAGCAACCGAGCAGTACTTC. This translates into CASSLATEQYF.

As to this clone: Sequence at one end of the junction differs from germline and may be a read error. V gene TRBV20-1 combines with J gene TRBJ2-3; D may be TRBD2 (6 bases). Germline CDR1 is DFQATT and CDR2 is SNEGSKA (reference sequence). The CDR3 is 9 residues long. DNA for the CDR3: TGCAGTGCTAACCCGGGACTCCGATTT. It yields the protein CSANPGLRF.

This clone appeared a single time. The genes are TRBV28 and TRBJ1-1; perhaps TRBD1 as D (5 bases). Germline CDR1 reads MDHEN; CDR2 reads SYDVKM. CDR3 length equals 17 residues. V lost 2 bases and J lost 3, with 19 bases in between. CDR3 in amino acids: CASSLIGQKVFDTEAFF. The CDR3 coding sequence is TGTGCCAGCAGTTTAATAGGACAAAAAGTTTTTGACACTGAAGCTTTCTTT.

CDR3 DNA sequence: TGTGCCAGCAGCTTAGGAGTAGCGGGATTCGGTAGAGGGGAGCTGTTTTTT. Protein: CASSLGVAGFGRGELFF. The chain combines TRBV11-3 with TRBJ2-2; 8 bases align to TRBD2. V lost 1 base and J lost 8; bases outside the gene matches: 12. CDR1 is SGHNT, CDR2 YENEEA, per germline. The CDR3 totals 17 residues.

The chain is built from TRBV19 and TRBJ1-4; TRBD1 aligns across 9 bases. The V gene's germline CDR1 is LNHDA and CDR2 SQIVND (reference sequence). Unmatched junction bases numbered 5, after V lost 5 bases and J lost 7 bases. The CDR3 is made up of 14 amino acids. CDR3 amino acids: CASSQTGGSEKLFF. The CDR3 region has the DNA TGTGCCAGTAGTCAAACAGGGGGCAGTGAAAAACTGTTTTTT.

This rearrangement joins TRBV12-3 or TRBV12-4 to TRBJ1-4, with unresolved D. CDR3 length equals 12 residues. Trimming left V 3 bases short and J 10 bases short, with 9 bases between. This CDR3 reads CASSFGEGKLFF. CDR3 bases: TGTGCCAGCAGTTTTGGGGAAGGAAAACTGTTTTTT.